These 30 T cell receptor beta chains share one sample of origin, sequenced in a study of blood T cell repertoires in COVID-19 (dated by TCRdb to about 2020). The library was generated by the immunoSEQ multiplex PCR assay. Entries here come from immuneACCESS through TCRdb and include only in-frame sequences with V and J called. Some clones fail to appear in such tables; in the studies checked, an unresolved V gene covers under half of the shortfall, and the cause of the remainder is unknown. The sample includes about 280,000 clones, with around 86% observed a single time. The ten biggest clones cover over 2% of the sample. Sequencing was done on a sample of peripheral blood. These receptors originate from a woman between 25 and 40 years old who had recovered from COVID-19.

The genes are TRBV7-2 and TRBJ1-5, with a weak D call TRBD1 (5 bases). This CDR3 has 13 amino acids. CDR1 and CDR2 (germline): SGHTA, FQGNSA. V lost 3 bases and J lost 4, with 7 bases in between. CDR3 DNA sequence: TGTGCCAGCAGCTTCCAGGGTAATCAGCCCCAGCATTTT. This translates into CASSFQGNQPQHF.

V gene TRBV5-1 combines with J gene TRBJ1-1, with D perhaps matching TRBD1 (6 bases). V shed 4 bases and J shed 1 base, with 8 bases lying between them. The CDR3 runs to 13 residues. Germline CDR1 SGHRS, CDR2 YFSETQ. The CDR3 here is CASSATGNTEAFF. The CDR3 DNA reads TGCGCCAGCAGCGCGACAGGGAACACTGAAGCTTTCTTT. The variable domain in full, with the rest retrieved from reference TRBV5-1 and TRBJ1-1, is KAGVTQTPRYLIKTRGQQVTLSCSPISGHRSVSWYQQTPGQGLQFLFEYFSETQRNKGNFPGRFSGRQFSNSRSEMNVSTLELGDSALYLCASSATGNTEAFFGQGTRLTVV.

The V call is TRBV7-8, the J call TRBJ1-1, with TRBD1 matching 7 bases. The CDR3 sequence is 13 residues long. CDR1 and CDR2 (germline): SGHVS, FQNEAQ. V gave up 5 bases and J gave up 6 bases; unmatched junction bases: 6. CDR3 residues: CASSHRGNAEAFF. In DNA, the CDR3 is TGTGCCAGCAGCCACAGGGGAAACGCTGAAGCTTTCTTT.

The CDR3, as DNA: TGTGCCAGTAGTTCCACCAGGGGTCTTAATTCACCCCTCCACTTT. This translates into CASSSTRGLNSPLHF. The chain is built from TRBV19 and TRBJ1-6, with a possible D match to TRBD1 (6 bases). The germline CDR1 and CDR2 sequences are LNHDA and SQIVND (reference sequence). The germline V and J ends were trimmed by 5 bases and 6 bases, with 14 bases remaining between them. The CDR3 spans 15 residues. Combining the CDR3 with reference TRBV19 and TRBJ1-6 gives the whole variable domain DGGITQSPKYLFRKEGQNVTLSCEQNLNHDAMYWYRQDPGQGLRLIYYSQIVNDFQKGDIAEGYSVSREKKESFPLTVTSAQKNPTAFYLCASSSTRGLNSPLHFGNGTRLTVT.

The genes are TRBV7-2 and TRBJ1-2; 12 positions agree with TRBD1. CDR1 is SGHTA, CDR2 FQGNSA, per germline. The CDR3 is 18 amino acids. The trim removed 0 bases at V and 3 bases at J, leaving 8 bases unmatched. The CDR3 DNA sequence: TGTGCCAGCAGCTTAGCGCTTGGGACAGGGGGCGGTTACTATGGCTACACCTTC. Protein sequence: CASSLALGTGGGYYGYTF.

The chain combines TRBV6-1 with TRBJ1-2; D gene uncertain. The V and J ends lost 2 bases and 3 bases respectively, with 13 bases between them. The CDR3 totals 15 residues. Germline CDR1 reads MNHNS; CDR2 reads SASEGT. The CDR3 bases are TGTGCCAGCAGTGAATGGACTGGGCGGGACTATGGCTACACCTTC. Amino acids: CASSEWTGRDYGYTF.

This chain uses TRBV4-2 with TRBJ1-5; D might be TRBD1 (5 bases). The CDR3 extends over 15 amino acids. Trimming removed 0 bases at V and 3 bases at J, with 9 bases between. CDR1 LGHNA and CDR2 YNFKEQ come from the germline V gene. The CDR3 loop reads CASSQDGGINQPQHF. Written as DNA, the CDR3 is TGTGCCAGCAGCCAAGATGGGGGGATCAATCAGCCCCAGCATTTT.

The chain couples TRBV21-1 to TRBJ1-4; no DNA check was done on the table's D call, TRBD1. TRBV21-1 is an annotated pseudogene. The CDR3 is 17 amino acids. The CDR3, as DNA: TGTGCCAGCAGCAAAGTCATCGCCGCAAACAGTAATGAAAAACTGTTTTTT. Amino acids: CASSKVIAANSNEKLFF.

The chain carries TRBV2 and TRBJ1-2; 9 nucleotides match TRBD1. The CDR3 totals 14 residues. V dropped 4 bases and J dropped 12; count of bases not matched to a gene: 12. Germline V lookup: CDR1 SNHLY, CDR2 FYNNEI. CDR3 protein: CASSGTGDSRFHTF. As DNA, the CDR3 is TGTGCCAGCAGTGGGACAGGGGACTCACGGTTTCACACCTTC.

This chain uses TRBV28 with TRBJ2-4; 12 nucleotides agree with TRBD2. Germline loops: CDR1 MDHEN, CDR2 SYDVKM. CDR3 length: 16 amino acids. After removal of 3 bases from V and 11 bases from J, the junction contained 11 bases not matched to a gene. CDR3 sequence (DNA): TGTGCCAGCAGTTTTGGACTAGCGGGATCTATGGGCCTTCAGTACTTC. Translation gives CASSFGLAGSMGLQYF.

The chain employs TRBV20-1 and TRBJ2-7; D unresolved. The CDR3 is 13 residues long. The ends were cut back, 3 bases at V and 1 base at J, with 10 bases in the middle. Looked up from germline, CDR1 is DFQATT and CDR2 is SNEGSKA (reference sequence). Written as DNA, the CDR3 is TGCAGTGCTAGTGAATCAGTATCCTACGAGCAGTACTTC. Residues: CSASESVSYEQYF.

CDR3 in amino acids: CATSDPAGAPNNEQFF. CDR3 nucleotide sequence: TGTGCCACCAGTGACCCCGCGGGGGCGCCGAATAATGAGCAGTTCTTC. The rearrangement joins TRBV24-1 to TRBJ2-1; possibly TRBD2 for D (7 bases). The germline CDR1 and CDR2 sequences are KGHDR and SFDVKD. Deletions cut 4 bases from V and 7 bases from J, with 19 bases between. The CDR3 has 16 amino acids.

V is TRBV5-4 and J is TRBJ2-1; 8 bases are a match to TRBD1. Per the germline V gene, CDR1 is SGHNT and CDR2 is YYREEE (reference sequence). J gave up 5 bases and V 4 bases, and 8 bases lay outside the gene matches. This CDR3 spans 15 amino acids. CDR3 loop: CASSLQGAYNNEQFF. In DNA, the CDR3 is TGTGCCAGCAGCCTCCAGGGGGCGTACAACAATGAGCAGTTCTTC.

This clone was seen a handful of times. The rearrangement uses TRBV28 and TRBJ2-7, with D possibly matching TRBD1 (6 bases). V was cut by 10 bases and J by 0 bases, with 16 bases left in between. This CDR3 has 14 residues. Germline V gene lookup returns CDR1 MDHEN and CDR2 SYDVKM. The CDR3 coding sequence is TGTGCCATCCAAGACCGGGACATCTCCTACGAGCAGTACTTC. Residues: CAIQDRDISYEQYF.

The table lists this clone with a count of one. The CDR3 reads CASSQARDTTYQETQYF. CDR3 nucleotides: TGCGCCAGCAGCCAAGCCCGGGACACCACGTACCAAGAGACCCAGTACTTC. The chain combines TRBV4-3 with TRBJ2-5, with D tentatively TRBD1 (6 bases). V was cut by 1 base and J by 0 bases, with 15 bases left in between. The germline gives CDR1 LGHNA, CDR2 YSLEER. The CDR3 has 17 amino acids.

This clone was detected only once. The chain recombines TRBV2 with TRBJ2-2, with a tentative D call TRBD1 (6 bases). Germline V gene data show CDR1 as SNHLY and CDR2 as FYNNEI. V was shortened by 6 bases and J by 7 bases, with 18 bases between the two germline ends. This CDR3 has 15 residues. The CDR3 coding sequence is TGTGCCAGCAGCCTGGAAACAGGGAAGGGCGGGGAGCTGTTTTTT. Its protein product is CASSLETGKGGELFF. The variable domain in full, with the rest retrieved from reference TRBV2 and TRBJ2-2, is EPEVTQTPSHQVTQMGQEVILRCVPISNHLYFYWYRQILGQKVEFLVSFYNNEISEKSEIFDDQFSVERPDGSNFTLKIRSTKLEDSAMYFCASSLETGKGGELFFGEGSRLTVL.

This chain uses TRBV5-6 with TRBJ2-1; a possible D gene is TRBD2 (6 bases). Germline CDR1 SGHDT, CDR2 YYEEEE. This CDR3 has 13 amino acids. V dropped 1 base and J dropped 8 bases, with 10 bases sitting between them. The CDR3 sequence is CASSLLLAYEQFF. CDR3 bases: TGTGCCAGCAGCTTGTTACTAGCCTATGAGCAGTTCTTC.

V usage is TRBV4-1 and J usage is TRBJ1-1; a possible D gene is TRBD1 (5 bases). With 3 bases removed from V and 5 bases from J, the gap between germline ends came to 13 bases. Germline V gives CDR1 MGHRA, CDR2 YSYEKL. This CDR3 has 14 residues. The CDR3 protein is CASSHLGGVTEAFF. Written as DNA, the CDR3 is TGCGCCAGCAGCCACTTGGGAGGGGTAACTGAAGCTTTCTTT.

This chain links TRBV2 with TRBJ2-2; TRBD2 agrees at 14 bases. The length of the CDR3 is 16 residues. Germline values: CDR1 SNHLY, CDR2 FYNNEI. V gave up 6 bases and J gave up 2 bases; unmatched junction bases: 2. Here the CDR3 DNA reads TGTGCCAGCAGAGGGACTAGCGGGAGTAACACCGGGGAGCTGTTTTTT. This encodes CASRGTSGSNTGELFF.

CDR3 region: CASSSTGGTYGYTF. The CDR3 DNA reads TGTGCCAGCAGTTCGACAGGGGGTACATATGGCTACACCTTC. The rearrangement joins TRBV27 to TRBJ1-2; TRBD1 matches 9 bases. CDR1 is MNHEY and CDR2 is SMNVEV in the germline V gene (reference sequence). Trimming at V came to 4 bases and at J to 5 bases, leaving 5 bases not matched to a gene. The CDR3 consists of 14 residues.

The chain uses TRBV5-1 and TRBJ2-1; TRBD1 agrees at 8 bases. CDR1 and CDR2 from the germline V gene are SGHRS and YFSETQ. Trimming cost V 4 bases and J 6 bases; bases outside gene matches: 15. The CDR3 spans 17 residues. The CDR3 is CASSTRLPGQVLNEQFF. In DNA form, the CDR3 reads TGCGCCAGCAGCACTAGGCTACCGGGACAGGTCCTCAATGAGCAGTTCTTC.

The genes are TRBV24-1 and TRBJ2-1; 8 positions agree with TRBD2. The CDR3 has 16 amino acids. The trim removed 3 bases at V and 6 bases at J, leaving 9 bases unmatched. Germline V gives CDR1 KGHDR, CDR2 SFDVKD. CDR3 nucleotides: TGTGCCACCAGTGATCCGCAGAAGACTAGCGTCAATGAGCAGTTCTTC. It encodes CATSDPQKTSVNEQFF.

The chain joins TRBV5-1 to TRBJ1-1; a possible D gene is TRBD1 (5 bases). Per the germline V gene, CDR1 is SGHRS and CDR2 is YFSETQ. Trimming shortened V by 4 bases and J by 7 bases, and 14 bases separated the two germline ends. CDR3 size: 13 residues. Here the CDR3 reads CASSPGDFYEAFF. The CDR3 bases are TGCGCCAGCAGCCCGGGGGATTTTTATGAAGCTTTCTTT.

The V and J genes are TRBV27 and TRBJ2-5, with D maybe TRBD2 (5 bases). The germline gives CDR1 MNHEY, CDR2 SMNVEV (reference sequence). The CDR3 has 14 residues. Trimming stripped 2 bases from V and 4 bases from J, with 11 bases between. CDR3 amino acids: CASSLVGERETQYF. The CDR3 coding sequence is TGTGCCAGCAGTTTAGTTGGGGAGAGAGAGACCCAGTACTTC.

The chain joins TRBV19 to TRBJ1-1, with 9 bases identical to TRBD1. V lost 5 bases and J lost 6; bases outside the gene matches: 7. CDR1 and CDR2 from the germline V gene are LNHDA and SQIVND (reference sequence). The CDR3 consists of 14 residues. DNA of the CDR3: TGTGCCAGTAGTTCGCTACAGGGGGCGGCTGAAGCTTTCTTT. Its protein product is CASSSLQGAAEAFF.

This clone showed up just once. The chain has TRBV5-1 and TRBJ2-7; the D gene is possibly TRBD2 (5 bases). Germline loops: CDR1 SGHRS, CDR2 YFSETQ. The ends were cut back, 2 bases at V and 5 bases at J, with 11 bases in the middle. The CDR3 extends over 13 amino acids. CDR3 sequence reads: CASSFGLAHEQYF. CDR3 sequence (DNA): TGCGCCAGCAGCTTCGGGCTAGCCCACGAGCAGTACTTC.

This clone has just one count. This chain links TRBV24-1 with TRBJ1-5; TRBD1 might be the D (6 bases). V was clipped by 3 bases and J by 3 bases, with 11 bases between them. This CDR3 is built from 15 residues. Per germline, CDR1 KGHDR and CDR2 SFDVKD. DNA for the CDR3: TGTGCCACCAGTGATAACAGGGCCGTCAATCAGCCCCAGCATTTT. This gives the protein CATSDNRAVNQPQHF.

This clone was detected only once. The rearrangement links TRBV18 to TRBJ1-2; no reliable D call. CDR3 length equals 14 residues. V lost 2 bases and J lost 1, with 8 bases in between. Germline CDR1 and CDR2: KGHSH and LQKENI. The CDR3 DNA reads as TGTGCCAGCTCACCAGGGCTGGGTAACTATGGCTACACCTTC. Amino acids: CASSPGLGNYGYTF.

The CDR3 DNA follows: TGTGCCAGCAGGCGAGACGGGACAGTCTACGAGCAGTACTTC. This codes for CASRRDGTVYEQYF. The chain joins TRBV6-5 to TRBJ2-7, with 7 bases aligning to TRBD1. With V trimmed by 6 bases and J by 3 bases, 8 bases remained unmatched. This CDR3 comprises 14 residues. Germline V lookup: CDR1 MNHEY, CDR2 SVGAGI.

The rearrangement links TRBV27 to TRBJ2-2; a possible D gene is TRBD1 (6 bases). The CDR3 runs to 14 residues. The V end lost 5 bases, the J end lost 7 bases, and 14 bases lay between the germline ends. The germline gives CDR1 MNHEY, CDR2 SMNVEV (reference sequence). This chain's CDR3 is CASSAEQGVGELFF. CDR3 DNA: TGTGCCAGCAGTGCGGAACAGGGTGTCGGGGAGCTGTTTTTT.